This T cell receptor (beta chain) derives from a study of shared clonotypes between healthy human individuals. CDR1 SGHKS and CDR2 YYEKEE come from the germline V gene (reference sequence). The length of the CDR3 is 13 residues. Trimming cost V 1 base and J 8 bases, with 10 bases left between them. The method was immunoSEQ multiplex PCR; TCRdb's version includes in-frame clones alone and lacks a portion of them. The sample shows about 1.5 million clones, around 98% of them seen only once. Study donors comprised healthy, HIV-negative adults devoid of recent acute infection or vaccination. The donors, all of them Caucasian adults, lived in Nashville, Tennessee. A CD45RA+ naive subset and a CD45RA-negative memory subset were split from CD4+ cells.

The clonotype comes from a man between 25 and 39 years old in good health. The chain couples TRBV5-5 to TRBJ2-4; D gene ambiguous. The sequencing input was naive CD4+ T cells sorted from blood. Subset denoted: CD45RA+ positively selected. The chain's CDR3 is CASSLPGLDIQYF. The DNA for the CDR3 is TGTGCCAGCAGCTTGCCAGGTCTGGACATTCAGTACTTC. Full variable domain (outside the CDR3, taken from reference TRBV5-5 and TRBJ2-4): DAGVTQSPTHLIKTRGQQVTLRCSPISGHKSVSWYQQVLGQGPQFIFQYYEKEERGRGNFPDRFSARQFPNYSSELNVNALLLGDSALYLCASSLPGLDIQYFGAGTRLSVL.